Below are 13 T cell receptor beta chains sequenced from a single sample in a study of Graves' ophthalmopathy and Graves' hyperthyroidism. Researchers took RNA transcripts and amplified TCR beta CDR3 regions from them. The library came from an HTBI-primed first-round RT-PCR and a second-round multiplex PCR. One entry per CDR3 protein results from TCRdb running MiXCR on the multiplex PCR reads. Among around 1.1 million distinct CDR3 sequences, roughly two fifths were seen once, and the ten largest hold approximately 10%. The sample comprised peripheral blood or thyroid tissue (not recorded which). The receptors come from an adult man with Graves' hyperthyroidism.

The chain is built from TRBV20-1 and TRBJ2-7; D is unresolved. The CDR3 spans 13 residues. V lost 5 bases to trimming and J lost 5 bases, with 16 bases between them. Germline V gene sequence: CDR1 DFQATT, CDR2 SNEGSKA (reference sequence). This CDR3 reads CSAARLGINEQYF. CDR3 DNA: TGCAGTGCTGCCCGCTTAGGGATCAACGAGCAGTACTTC.

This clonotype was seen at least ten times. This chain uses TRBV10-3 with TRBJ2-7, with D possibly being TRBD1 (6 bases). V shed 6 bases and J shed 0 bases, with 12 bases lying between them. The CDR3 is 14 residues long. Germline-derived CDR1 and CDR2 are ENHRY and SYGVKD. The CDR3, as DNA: TGTGCCATCAGGGAGGACAGTAGCTCCTACGAGCAGTACTTC. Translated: CAIREDSSSYEQYF.

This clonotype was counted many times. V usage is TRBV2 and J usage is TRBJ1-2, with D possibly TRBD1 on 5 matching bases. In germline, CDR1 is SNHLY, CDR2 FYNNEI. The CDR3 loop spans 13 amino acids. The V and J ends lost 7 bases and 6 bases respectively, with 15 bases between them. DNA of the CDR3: TGTGCCAGCAACCCACCCGGGACCGATGGCTACACCTTC. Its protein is CASNPPGTDGYTF.

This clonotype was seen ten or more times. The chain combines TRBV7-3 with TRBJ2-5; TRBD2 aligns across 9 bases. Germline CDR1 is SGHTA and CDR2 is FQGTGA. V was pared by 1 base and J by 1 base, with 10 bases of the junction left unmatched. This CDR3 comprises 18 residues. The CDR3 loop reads CASSLMAPGTSPQETQYF. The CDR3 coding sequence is TGTGCCAGCAGCTTAATGGCGCCAGGGACTAGCCCCCAAGAGACCCAGTACTTC.

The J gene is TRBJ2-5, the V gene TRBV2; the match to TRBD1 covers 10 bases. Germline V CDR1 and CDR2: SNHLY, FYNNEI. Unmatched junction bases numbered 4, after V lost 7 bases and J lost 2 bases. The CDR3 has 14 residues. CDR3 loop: CASKGQGLQETQYF. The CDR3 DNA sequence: TGTGCCAGCAAGGGACAGGGGCTTCAAGAGACCCAGTACTTC. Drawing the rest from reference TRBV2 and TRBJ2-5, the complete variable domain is EPEVTQTPSHQVTQMGQEVILRCVPISNHLYFYWYRQILGQKVEFLVSFYNNEISEKSEIFDDQFSVERPDGSNFTLKIRSTKLEDSAMYFCASKGQGLQETQYFGPGTRLLVL.

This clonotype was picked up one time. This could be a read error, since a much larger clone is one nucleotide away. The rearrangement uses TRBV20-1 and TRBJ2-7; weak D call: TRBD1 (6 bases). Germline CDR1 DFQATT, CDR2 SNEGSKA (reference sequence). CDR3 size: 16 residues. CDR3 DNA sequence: TGCAGTTCTAGGGACACAGCGTTTTACTCCTTCTACGAGCAGTACTTC. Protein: CSSRDTAFYSFYEQYF.

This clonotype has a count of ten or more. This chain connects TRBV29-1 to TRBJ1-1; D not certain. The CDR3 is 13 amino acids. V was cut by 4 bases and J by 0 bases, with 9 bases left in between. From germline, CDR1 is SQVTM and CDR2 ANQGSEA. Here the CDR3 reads CSVGRKLNTEAFF. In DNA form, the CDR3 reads TGCAGCGTTGGCCGGAAATTGAACACTGAAGCTTTCTTT.

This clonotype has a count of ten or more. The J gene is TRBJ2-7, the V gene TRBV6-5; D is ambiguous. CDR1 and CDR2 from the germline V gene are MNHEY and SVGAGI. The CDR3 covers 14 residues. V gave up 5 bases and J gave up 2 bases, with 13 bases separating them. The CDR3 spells CASSDIGETYEQYF. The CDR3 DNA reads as TGTGCCAGCAGTGACATTGGGGAAACCTACGAGCAGTACTTC.

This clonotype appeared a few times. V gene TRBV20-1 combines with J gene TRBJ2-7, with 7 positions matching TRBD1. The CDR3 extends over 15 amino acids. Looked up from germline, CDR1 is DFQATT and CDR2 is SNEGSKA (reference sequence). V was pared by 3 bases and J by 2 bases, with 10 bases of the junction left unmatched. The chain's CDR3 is CSASSLRTGTYEQYF. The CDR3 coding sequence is TGCAGTGCTAGTTCGTTGCGGACAGGCACCTACGAGCAGTACTTC.

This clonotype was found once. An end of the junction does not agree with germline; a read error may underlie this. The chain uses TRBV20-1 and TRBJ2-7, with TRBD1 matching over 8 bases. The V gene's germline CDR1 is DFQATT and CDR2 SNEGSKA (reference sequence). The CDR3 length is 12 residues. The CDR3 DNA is TGCAGTGCTAGAGACCCCGGGGACAGGTCAACGTTC. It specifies CSARDPGDRSTF.

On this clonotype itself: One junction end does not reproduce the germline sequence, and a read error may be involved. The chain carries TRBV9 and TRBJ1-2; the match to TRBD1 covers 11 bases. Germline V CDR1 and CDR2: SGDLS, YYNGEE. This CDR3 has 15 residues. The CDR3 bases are TGTGCCTGCAGCGGCCTACAGGGACAGGGGGATGGCTACACCTTC. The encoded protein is CACSGLQGQGDGYTF.

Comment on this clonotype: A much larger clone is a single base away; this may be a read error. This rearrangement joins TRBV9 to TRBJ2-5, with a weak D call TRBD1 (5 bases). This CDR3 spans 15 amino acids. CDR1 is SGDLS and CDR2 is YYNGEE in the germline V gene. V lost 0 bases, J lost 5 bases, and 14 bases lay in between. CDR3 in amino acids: CASSVGSRVWETQYF. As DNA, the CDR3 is TGTGCCAGCAGCGTAGGCAGCAGGGTTTGGGAGACCCAGTACTTC.

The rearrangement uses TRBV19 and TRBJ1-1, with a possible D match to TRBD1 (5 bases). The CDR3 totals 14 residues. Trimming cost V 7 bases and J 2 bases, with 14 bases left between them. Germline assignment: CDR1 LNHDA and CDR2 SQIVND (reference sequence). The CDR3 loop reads CASTAGPGNTEAFF. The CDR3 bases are TGTGCCAGTACCGCGGGGCCTGGAAACACTGAAGCTTTCTTT.